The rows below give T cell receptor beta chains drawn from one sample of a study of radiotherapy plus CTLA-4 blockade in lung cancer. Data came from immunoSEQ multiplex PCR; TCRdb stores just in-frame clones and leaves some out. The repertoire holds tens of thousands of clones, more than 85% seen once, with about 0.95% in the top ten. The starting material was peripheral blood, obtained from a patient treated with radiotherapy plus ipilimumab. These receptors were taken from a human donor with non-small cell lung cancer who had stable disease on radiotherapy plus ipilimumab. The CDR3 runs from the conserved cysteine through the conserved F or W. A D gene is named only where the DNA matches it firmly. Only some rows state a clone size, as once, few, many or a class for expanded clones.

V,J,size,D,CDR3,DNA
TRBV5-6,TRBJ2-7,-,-,CASGGTAYEQYF,TGTGCCAGCGGCGGGACAGCCTACGAGCAGTACTTC
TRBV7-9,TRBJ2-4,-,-,CASSLGGLRNIQYF,TGTGCCAGCAGCTTAGGGGGCCTCCGGAACATTCAGTACTTC
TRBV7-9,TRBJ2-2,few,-,CASRTQGRGVGELFF,TGTGCCAGCAGGACACAAGGCCGAGGCGTGGGGGAGCTGTTTTTT
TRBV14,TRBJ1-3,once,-,CASSQLYSGNTIYF,TGTGCCAGCAGCCAACTGTACTCTGGAAACACCATATATTTT
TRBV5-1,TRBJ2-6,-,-,CASSLGGQTGANVLTF,TGCGCCAGCAGCTTGGGCGGGCAAACTGGGGCCAACGTCCTGACTTTC
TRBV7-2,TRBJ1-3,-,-,CASSPGTAGNTIYF,TGTGCCAGCAGCCCAGGGACTGCCGGAAACACCATATATTTT
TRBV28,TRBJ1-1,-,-,CASSFLSGNTEAFF,TGTGCCAGCAGTTTTCTTTCCGGGAACACTGAAGCTTTCTTT
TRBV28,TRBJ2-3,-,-,CASRTSLPDTQYF,TGTGCCAGCAGGACTAGTCTCCCAGATACGCAGTATTTT
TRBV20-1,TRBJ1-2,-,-,CSARDVYGYTF,TGCAGTGCTAGAGATGTCTATGGCTACACCTTC
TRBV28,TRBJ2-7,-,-,CASILDGLRGEQYF,TGTGCCAGCATCCTCGACGGGCTTAGGGGCGAGCAGTACTTC
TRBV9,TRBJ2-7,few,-,CASSTSGTSMYEQYF,TGTGCCAGCAGCACTTCCGGGACCTCGATGTACGAGCAGTACTTC
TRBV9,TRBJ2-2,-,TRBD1,CASRPGGNTGELFF,TGTGCCAGCCGGCCAGGGGGGAACACCGGGGAGCTGTTTTTT
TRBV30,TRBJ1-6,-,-,CAWSAGTLNSPLHF,TGTGCCTGGAGCGCCGGGACTCTAAATTCACCCCTCCACTTT
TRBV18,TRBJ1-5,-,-,CASSQDSDFVPQHF,TGTGCCAGCTCACAGGACAGTGACTTTGTACCCCAGCATTTT
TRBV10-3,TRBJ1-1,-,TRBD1,CAISANRQGSGTEAFF,TGTGCCATCAGTGCCAACCGACAGGGCAGTGGCACTGAAGCTTTCTTT
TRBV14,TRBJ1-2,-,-,CASSQEYSGNYGYTF,TGTGCCAGCAGCCAGGAATATAGCGGTAACTATGGCTACACCTTC
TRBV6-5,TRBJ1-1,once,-,CASSYSWGRTEAFF,TGTGCCAGCAGTTACTCATGGGGGCGCACTGAAGCTTTCTTT
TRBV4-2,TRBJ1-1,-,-,CASSLSWGGSTEAFF,TGTGCCAGCAGCCTAAGTTGGGGGGGCTCCACTGAAGCTTTCTTT
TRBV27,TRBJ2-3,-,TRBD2,CASSLTSGGADTQYF,TGTGCCAGCAGTCTGACTAGCGGGGGGGCAGATACGCAGTATTTT
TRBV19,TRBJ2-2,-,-,CASSENTGELFF,TGTGCCAGTAGCGAGAACACCGGGGAGCTGTTTTTT
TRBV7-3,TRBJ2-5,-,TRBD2,CASSLIGLGQETQYF,TGTGCCAGCAGCTTGATAGGACTAGGGCAAGAGACCCAGTACTTC
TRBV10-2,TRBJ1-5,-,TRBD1,CASSAPDRGVSQPQHF,TGCGCCAGCAGTGCGCCGGACAGGGGCGTGAGTCAGCCCCAGCATTTT
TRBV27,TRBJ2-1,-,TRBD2,CASSFGYVAGGRDNEQFF,TGTGCCAGCAGTTTTGGATACGTAGCGGGAGGGCGGGACAATGAGCAGTTCTTC
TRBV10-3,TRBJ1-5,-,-,CAISDYGGSQPQHF,TGTGCCATCAGTGACTATGGAGGTAGTCAGCCCCAGCATTTT
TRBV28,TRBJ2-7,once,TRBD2,CATKGNAGVPYEQYF,TGTGCCACTAAGGGGAATGCGGGAGTTCCCTACGAGCAGTACTTC
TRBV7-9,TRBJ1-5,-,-,CASSLVGLGSAQHF,TGTGCCAGCAGCTTAGTAGGGTTAGGATCAGCCCAGCATTTT
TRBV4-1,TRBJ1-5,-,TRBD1,CASSPGTGYQPQHF,TGCGCCAGCAGCCCGGGGACAGGGTATCAGCCCCAGCATTTT
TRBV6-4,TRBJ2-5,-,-,CASSEWAGQETQYF,TGTGCCAGCAGTGAATGGGCCGGTCAAGAGACCCAGTACTTC
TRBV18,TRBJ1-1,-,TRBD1,CASSPQGAGALNTEAFF,TGTGCCAGCTCACCACAGGGGGCAGGGGCCCTGAACACTGAAGCTTTCTTT
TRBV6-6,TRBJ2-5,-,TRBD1,CASRQQGAGEETQYF,TGTGCCAGCAGGCAACAGGGGGCGGGAGAGGAGACCCAGTACTTC
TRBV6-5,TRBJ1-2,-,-,CASSPSLARTGYTF,TGTGCCAGCAGCCCCAGCTTAGCTAGGACTGGCTACACCTTC
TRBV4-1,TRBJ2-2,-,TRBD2,CASSQVAGGNTGELFF,TGCGCCAGCAGCCAGGTAGCGGGGGGGAACACCGGGGAGCTGTTTTTT
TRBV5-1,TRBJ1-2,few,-,CASSQVGGDYGYTF,TGCGCCAGCAGCCAGGTGGGGGGCGACTATGGCTACACCTTC
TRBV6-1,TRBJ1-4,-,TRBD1,CASRPPRTGDWKLFF,TGTGCCAGCAGACCCCCCCGGACAGGGGACTGGAAACTGTTTTTT
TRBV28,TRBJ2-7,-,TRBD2,CAIRGTSGSRYEQYF,TGTGCCATCAGGGGGACTAGCGGGAGTCGGTACGAGCAGTACTTC
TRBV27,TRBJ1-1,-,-,CASRRQGAVSLGTEAFF,TGTGCCAGCCGACGACAAGGGGCGGTTTCTTTGGGCACTGAAGCTTTCTTT
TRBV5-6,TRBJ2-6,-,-,CASSFGRSGANVLTF,TGTGCCAGCAGCTTTGGACGCTCTGGGGCCAACGTCCTGACTTTC
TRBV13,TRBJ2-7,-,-,CASSLGLRGPEQYF,TGTGCCAGCAGCTTAGGTTTGCGGGGGCCCGAGCAGTACTTC
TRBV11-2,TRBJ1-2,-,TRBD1,CASSVSGQGTGYTF,TGTGCCAGCAGCGTATCGGGACAGGGGACGGGCTACACCTTC
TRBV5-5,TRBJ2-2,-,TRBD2,CASSLLAAGELFF,TGTGCCAGCAGCTTGCTAGCGGCCGGGGAGCTGTTTTTT
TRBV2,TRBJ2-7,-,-,CASSEGLARTYEQYF,TGTGCCAGCAGTGAAGGGCTAGCGAGAACCTACGAGCAGTACTTC